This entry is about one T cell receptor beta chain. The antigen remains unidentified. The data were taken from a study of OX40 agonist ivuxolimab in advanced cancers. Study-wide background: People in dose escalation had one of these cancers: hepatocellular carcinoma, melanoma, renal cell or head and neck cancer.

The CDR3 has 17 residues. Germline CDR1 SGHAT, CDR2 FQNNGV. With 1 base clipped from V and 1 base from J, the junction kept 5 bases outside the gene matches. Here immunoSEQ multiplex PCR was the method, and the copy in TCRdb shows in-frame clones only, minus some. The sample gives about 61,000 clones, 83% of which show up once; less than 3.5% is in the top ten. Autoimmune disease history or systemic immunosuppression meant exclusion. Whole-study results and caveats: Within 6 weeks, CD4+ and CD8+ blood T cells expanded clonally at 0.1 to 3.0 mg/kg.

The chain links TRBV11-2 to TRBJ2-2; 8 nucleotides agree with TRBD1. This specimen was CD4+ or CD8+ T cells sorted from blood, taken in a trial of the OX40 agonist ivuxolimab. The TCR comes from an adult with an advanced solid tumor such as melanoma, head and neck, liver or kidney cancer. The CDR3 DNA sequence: TGTGCCAGCAGCTTAGTAGGGGGGACAGGGAACACCGGGGAGCTGTTTTTT. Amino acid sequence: CASSLVGGTGNTGELFF.